What follows are 22 T cell receptor beta chains derived from one specimen sequenced in a study of OX40 agonist ivuxolimab in advanced cancers. The method was immunoSEQ multiplex PCR; TCRdb's version includes in-frame clones alone and lacks a portion of them. The sample shows 77,000 or so clones, approximately 89% of them seen only once. The sequenced sample was CD4+ or CD8+ T cells sorted from blood, obtained in a trial of the OX40 agonist ivuxolimab. These receptors all come from an adult with an advanced solid tumor such as melanoma, head and neck, liver or kidney cancer.

The chain uses TRBV19 and TRBJ1-2, with D perhaps TRBD1 (5 bases). Germline V gene sequence: CDR1 LNHDA, CDR2 SQIVND (reference sequence). Between the trimmed V and J ends, which lost 7 bases and 5 bases, there was a span of 17 bases. The CDR3 spans 14 residues. In nucleotides, the CDR3 is TGTGCCAGTACTGAGGGACCTCGGGTTTATGGCTACACCTTC. Its translation: CASTEGPRVYGYTF.

This sequence joins TRBV5-1 and TRBJ2-2; maybe TRBD2 (6 bases). The germline V gene has CDR1 SGHRS and CDR2 YFSETQ. The CDR3 is 15 amino acids. Trimming pared 1 base from V and 2 bases from J, leaving 9 bases between. This CDR3 reads CASSLSSGNTGELFF. The CDR3 DNA follows: TGCGCCAGCAGCTTGAGTAGCGGAAACACCGGGGAGCTGTTTTTT.

CDR3 in amino acids: CSVEDRQGTLNTEAFF. Written as DNA, the CDR3 is TGCAGCGTTGAAGATCGACAGGGGACACTGAACACTGAAGCTTTCTTT. The J gene is TRBJ1-1, the V gene TRBV29-1, with TRBD1 identical over 8 bases. Losses at the gene ends were 0 bases for V and 0 bases for J; bases not matched to a gene: 6. Looked up from germline, CDR1 is SQVTM and CDR2 is ANQGSEA. The CDR3 length is 16 residues.

This chain joins TRBV5-1 and TRBJ2-7, with 8 bases that match TRBD1. This CDR3 has 14 residues. The J segment lost 2 bases and the V segment lost 4 bases, leaving 5 bases of the junction unmatched. Germline assignment: CDR1 SGHRS and CDR2 YFSETQ. The CDR3 region is CASSTGQVPYEQYF. The DNA for the CDR3 is TGCGCCAGCAGCACGGGACAGGTTCCCTACGAGCAGTACTTC.

This clone showed up just once. The CDR3 spells CAIRGLYGYTF. As DNA, the CDR3 is TGTGCCATCAGGGGGCTCTATGGCTACACCTTC. The chain uses TRBV6-1 and TRBJ1-2; 8 bases align to TRBD1. CDR3 length equals 11 residues. Germline CDR1 and CDR2: MNHNS and SASEGT. V trimming: 10 bases; J trimming: 4 bases; junction bases outside the gene matches: 2.

CDR3 loop: CASRTDLIEPQHF. CDR3 DNA: TGTGCCAGTAGAACGGACCTCATTGAGCCCCAGCATTTT. The V and J genes are TRBV19 and TRBJ1-5; no reliable D call. The V gene's germline CDR1 is LNHDA and CDR2 SQIVND (reference sequence). Trimming left V 6 bases short and J 8 bases short, with 14 bases between. This CDR3 is built from 13 residues.

This clone was observed a single time. The chain is built from TRBV7-2 and TRBJ1-2, with 7 bases that match TRBD1. This CDR3 contains 15 residues. V shed 1 base, J shed 6 bases, and the junction held 8 bases outside the gene matches. Germline CDR1 reads SGHTA; CDR2 reads FQGNSA. This chain's CDR3 is CASSLVWGQTDGYTF. CDR3 DNA: TGTGCCAGCAGCTTAGTCTGGGGACAGACCGATGGCTACACCTTC.

This sequence joins TRBV30 and TRBJ2-7; perhaps TRBD2 as D (6 bases). Trimming removed 2 bases from V and 1 base from J, with 12 bases in between. Germline V CDR1 and CDR2: GTSNPN, SVGIG (reference sequence). The CDR3 runs 14 residues. Written as DNA, the CDR3 is TGTGCCTGGAGTCTCGGGGGAGGTTCCTACGAGCAGTACTTC. Its translation is CAWSLGGGSYEQYF. The entire variable domain, with the rest obtained from reference TRBV30 and TRBJ2-7, is as follows: SQTIHQWPATLVQPVGSPLSLECTVEGTSNPNLYWYRQAAGRGLQLLFYSVGIGQISSEVPQNLSASRPQDRQFILSSKKLLLSDSGFYLCAWSLGGGSYEQYFGPGTRLTVT.

The chain couples TRBV6-1 to TRBJ1-3; no reliable D call. The CDR3 consists of 13 residues. Trimming took 0 bases from V and 4 from J, leaving 4 bases between them. Germline assignment: CDR1 MNHNS and CDR2 SASEGT. The CDR3 DNA is TGTGCCAGCAGTGAAGCAGGGGGAAACACCATATATTTT. It codes for CASSEAGGNTIYF.

DNA for the CDR3: TGTGCCAGCAACCGACAGGGATCATCCTACGAGCAGTACTTC. Its protein product is CASNRQGSSYEQYF. The genes are TRBV11-2 and TRBJ2-7; TRBD1 agrees at 7 bases. Per germline, CDR1 SGHAT and CDR2 FQNNGV. V shed 7 bases, J shed 1 base, and the junction held 7 bases outside the gene matches. The CDR3 has 14 amino acids.

The rearrangement links TRBV7-2 to TRBJ2-7; the match to TRBD1 covers 7 bases. Germline-derived CDR1 and CDR2 are SGHTA and FQGNSA. Germline trimming cut 0 bases from V and 4 bases from J; bases unmatched to any gene: 6. The length of the CDR3 is 15 residues. The CDR3 spells CASSLAGQSLYEQYF. In nucleotides, the CDR3 is TGTGCCAGCAGCTTAGCGGGACAGTCTTTATACGAGCAGTACTTC.

The V and J genes are TRBV7-3 and TRBJ1-1, with 7 bases identical to TRBD1. The germline V gene encodes CDR1 SGHTA and CDR2 FQGTGA. V gave up 5 bases and J gave up 13 bases; unmatched junction bases: 10. The CDR3 consists of 12 residues. CDR3 bases: TGTGCCAGCAGCCGGGACAGCCAGATTCTTTTCTTT. Its translation: CASSRDSQILFF. Combining the CDR3 with reference TRBV7-3 and TRBJ1-1 gives the whole variable domain GAGVSQTPSNKVTEKGKYVELRCDPISGHTALYWYRQSLGQGPEFLIYFQGTGAADDSGLPNDRFFAVRPEGSVSTLKIQRTERGDSAVYLCASSRDSQILFFGQGTRLTVV.

This chain connects TRBV2 to TRBJ1-4, with 7 bases matching TRBD1. This CDR3 is 14 amino acids long. The germline V gene has CDR1 SNHLY and CDR2 FYNNEI. After removal of 7 bases from V and 7 bases from J, the junction contained 9 bases not matched to a gene. CDR3 coding DNA: TGTGCCAGCAAACAACAGGGGCGGGGTGAAAAACTGTTTTTT. Protein sequence: CASKQQGRGEKLFF.

The V gene is TRBV7-6, the J gene TRBJ1-3; possibly TRBD1 for D (5 bases). This CDR3 has 13 amino acids. Trimming shortened V by 1 base and J by 7 bases, and 8 bases separated the two germline ends. Germline V CDR1 and CDR2: SGHVS, FNYEAQ. The CDR3 loop reads CASSLGQGNTIYF. DNA for the CDR3: TGTGCCAGCAGCTTAGGGCAGGGCAACACCATATATTTT.

The rearrangement joins TRBV9 to TRBJ2-7; D gene unclear. CDR3 length: 15 residues. The V and J ends lost 2 bases and 4 bases respectively, with 16 bases between them. Germline V gene lookup returns CDR1 SGDLS and CDR2 YYNGEE. For the CDR3, the DNA is TGTGCCAGCAGCGTCTTGGGCTCCCCTGAATACGAGCAGTACTTC. This gives the protein CASSVLGSPEYEQYF.

The chain is built from TRBV4-1 and TRBJ1-2, with 7 positions matching TRBD1. The CDR3 totals 16 residues. V was pared by 4 bases and J by 2 bases, with 10 bases of the junction left unmatched. Germline CDR1 and CDR2: MGHRA and YSYEKL. The CDR3 region has the DNA TGCGCCAGCAGCCGAGAGATGACAGGGCCAAACTATGGCTACACCTTC. Protein: CASSREMTGPNYGYTF.

Only a few counts were recorded for this clone. The chain carries TRBV29-1 and TRBJ1-1; a weak D match, TRBD1 (6 bases). CDR3 length equals 13 residues. Trimming removed 7 bases at V and 8 bases at J, with 20 bases between. Germline V CDR1 and CDR2: SQVTM, ANQGSEA. CDR3 region: CSGRDTPLEEAFF. The CDR3 nucleotides read TGCAGCGGCCGGGACACCCCGCTGGAGGAAGCTTTCTTT.

The chain uses TRBV5-1 and TRBJ2-1; 8 positions agree with TRBD2. The CDR3 consists of 15 residues. J gave up 5 bases and V 4 bases, and 8 bases lay outside the gene matches. The V gene's germline CDR1 is SGHRS and CDR2 YFSETQ. CDR3 loop: CASSTTGTRDNEQFF. The CDR3 DNA sequence: TGCGCCAGCAGCACGACCGGGACTAGGGACAATGAGCAGTTCTTC.

The chain is built from TRBV5-4 and TRBJ1-5; TRBD1 might be the D (6 bases). Germline V lookup: CDR1 SGHNT, CDR2 YYREEE (reference sequence). V lost 3 bases and J lost 4, with 17 bases in between. This CDR3 has 16 amino acids. CDR3 sequence reads: CASSSGGGAGNQPQHF. The CDR3, as DNA: TGTGCCAGCAGCTCGGGTGGGGGGGCAGGTAATCAGCCCCAGCATTTT.

The rearrangement links TRBV6-6 to TRBJ1-2; 8 bases map to TRBD1. The CDR3 length is 14 residues. J lost 8 bases, V lost 0 bases, and 5 bases had no gene match. Germline-derived CDR1 and CDR2 are MNHNY and SVGAGI (reference sequence). CDR3 in DNA: TGTGCCAGCAGTTACTCCGACAGGGGATTGGGCTACACCTTC. The encoded protein is CASSYSDRGLGYTF.

V usage is TRBV28 and J usage is TRBJ1-5; D gene unclear. Germline V gene lookup returns CDR1 MDHEN and CDR2 SYDVKM. V dropped 3 bases and J dropped 3 bases, with 0 bases sitting between them. This CDR3 is built from 11 residues. For the CDR3, the DNA is TGTGCCAGCAGTTTCAATCAGCCCCAGCATTTT. Its translation is CASSFNQPQHF.

V usage is TRBV6-7 and J usage is TRBJ2-5; 8 nucleotides agree with TRBD1. TRBV6-7 is marked as an open reading frame, function uncertain. The CDR3 covers 15 residues. V lost 0 bases and J lost 5; bases outside the gene matches: 5. This CDR3 is CASSYSGRGLETQYF. The DNA of the CDR3 is TGTGCCAGCAGTTACTCGGGCAGGGGGCTGGAGACCCAGTACTTC.